These 22 T cell receptor beta chains originate from one sample sequenced in a study of radiotherapy plus CTLA-4 blockade in lung cancer (dated by TCRdb to the late 2010s). Libraries were prepared through the immunoSEQ multiplex PCR assay. TCRdb retrieved this table from immuneACCESS and kept in-frame rearrangements only. Not all clones are present; in checked studies, unresolved V genes account for under half, and no reason is known for the remainder. The sample data list more than 12,000 clones, and roughly 72% of these were observed just once. The ten largest clonotypes hold more than 45% of the sample. The material was peripheral blood, obtained from a patient treated with radiotherapy plus ipilimumab. These receptor sequences come from a human donor with non-small cell lung cancer whose response to radiotherapy plus ipilimumab could not be evaluated.

The chain recombines TRBV6-6 with TRBJ1-3, with 7 bases fitting TRBD1. This CDR3 has 13 amino acids. In germline, CDR1 is MNHNY, CDR2 SVGAGI (reference sequence). V dropped 7 bases and J dropped 4; count of bases not matched to a gene: 4. CDR3 DNA: TGTGCCAGCATCGCGGGACAGGGAAACACCATATATTTT. Protein sequence: CASIAGQGNTIYF.

The chain couples TRBV7-9 to TRBJ1-1; D possibly corresponds to TRBD1 (6 bases). V lost 6 bases, J lost 0 bases, and 17 bases lay in between. The CDR3 extends over 16 amino acids. Per germline, CDR1 SEHNR and CDR2 FQNEAQ (reference sequence). CDR3 in amino acids: CASREQGWVMNTEAFF. In DNA form, the CDR3 reads TGTGCCAGCAGAGAACAGGGATGGGTCATGAACACTGAAGCTTTCTTT.

The chain links TRBV27 to TRBJ2-5, with D possibly matching TRBD1 (6 bases). V was cut by 6 bases and J by 0 bases, with 11 bases left in between. The CDR3 extends over 14 amino acids. Germline CDR1 MNHEY, CDR2 SMNVEV (reference sequence). CDR3 coding DNA: TGTGCCAGCAGCCACTACAGGGACCAAGAGACCCAGTACTTC. Its translation is CASSHYRDQETQYF.

V usage is TRBV5-1 and J usage is TRBJ2-1; 8 positions match TRBD2. J gave up 6 bases and V 1 base, and 9 bases lay outside the gene matches. In germline, CDR1 is SGHRS, CDR2 YFSETQ. The CDR3 is made up of 16 amino acids. CDR3 protein: CASSLSPGGPINEQFF. The CDR3 DNA reads TGCGCCAGCAGCTTGTCCCCGGGGGGGCCGATCAATGAGCAGTTCTTC.

The chain recombines TRBV4-1 with TRBJ2-2; 10 bases map to TRBD2. This CDR3 is built from 18 residues. Germline values: CDR1 MGHRA, CDR2 YSYEKL. Trimming cost V 2 bases and J 4 bases; bases outside gene matches: 10. The CDR3 nucleotides are TGCGCCAGCAGCCAACTCCCAGGTAGCGGGGGGAGCACCGGGGAGCTGTTTTTT. It specifies CASSQLPGSGGSTGELFF.

V usage is TRBV19 and J usage is TRBJ1-4, with D maybe TRBD1 (6 bases). The germline gives CDR1 LNHDA, CDR2 SQIVND (reference sequence). Deletions cut 6 bases from V and 0 bases from J, with 8 bases between. This CDR3 has 14 amino acids. CDR3 DNA sequence: TGTGCCAGTAGGGACAGTGCAACTAATGAAAAACTGTTTTTT. Amino acids: CASRDSATNEKLFF.

The chain couples TRBV13 to TRBJ1-1, with D hard to call. Trimming shortened V by 10 bases and J by 3 bases, and 9 bases separated the two germline ends. The CDR3 loop spans 11 amino acids. Germline loops: CDR1 PRHDT, CDR2 FYEKMQ (reference sequence). In DNA, the CDR3 is TGTGCCACGGCGCGGGACACTGAAGCTTTCTTT. As protein: CATARDTEAFF.

The genes are TRBV5-5 and TRBJ1-3; TRBD1 is a possible D gene (6 bases). Between the trimmed V and J ends, which lost 4 bases and 0 bases, there was a span of 14 bases. CDR3 length: 16 amino acids. CDR1 is SGHKS, CDR2 YYEKEE, per germline (reference sequence). The CDR3 bases are TGTGCCAGCAGCCTACACGGACAGAGCTCTGGAAACACCATATATTTT. Protein product: CASSLHGQSSGNTIYF.

In its sample, this clone is medium-sized (0.01 to 0.1%). V and J are TRBV12-5 and TRBJ1-2; 7 bases align to TRBD1. Trimming took 1 base from V and 8 from J; bases not matched to a gene: 7. The CDR3 runs 14 residues. Germline lookup yields CDR1 LGHNT and CDR2 FRNRAP. The chain's CDR3 is CASGLGNRGNGYTF. The CDR3 bases are TGTGCTAGTGGTTTGGGGAACAGGGGAAACGGCTACACCTTC. Drawing the rest from reference TRBV12-5 and TRBJ1-2, the complete variable domain is DARVTQTPRHKVTEMGQEVTMRCQPILGHNTVFWYRQTMMQGLELLAYFRNRAPLDDSGMPKDRFSAEMPDATLATLKIQPSEPRDSAVYFCASGLGNRGNGYTFGSGTRLTVV.

The chain employs TRBV4-3 and TRBJ1-2, with TRBD1 matching 9 bases. The ends lost 4 bases at V and 0 bases at J; junction bases unmatched: 3. Germline lookup yields CDR1 LGHNA and CDR2 YSLEER. CDR3 size: 15 residues. The CDR3 region has the DNA TGCGCCAGCAGCCCAGACAGGGGGACTAACTATGGCTACACCTTC. Translating gives CASSPDRGTNYGYTF.

V is TRBV30 and J is TRBJ1-6; D is possibly TRBD1 (6 bases). In germline, CDR1 is GTSNPN, CDR2 SVGIG (reference sequence). Trimming removed 4 bases at V and 5 bases at J, with 12 bases between. The CDR3 runs 14 residues. CDR3: CAWTLGQNNSPLHF. CDR3 nucleotides: TGTGCCTGGACCCTAGGACAGAATAATTCACCCCTCCACTTT.

The chain couples TRBV5-6 to TRBJ2-7, with TRBD1 identical over 11 bases. There are 14 residues in the CDR3. Germline V CDR1 and CDR2: SGHDT, YYEEEE. Trimming cost V 3 bases and J 7 bases; bases outside gene matches: 6. CDR3 region: CASSSRDRGKEQYF. The DNA for the CDR3 is TGTGCCAGCAGCTCCCGGGACAGGGGGAAAGAGCAGTACTTC.

This chain joins TRBV2 and TRBJ2-6, with 10 bases aligning to TRBD1. Per the germline V gene, CDR1 is SNHLY and CDR2 is FYNNEI. The V gene end was trimmed by 5 bases and the J gene end by 0 bases; junction bases not matched to a gene: 7. CDR3 length: 18 residues. The CDR3: CASSPGTGASSGANVLTF. In nucleotides, the CDR3 is TGTGCCAGCAGTCCCGGGACAGGGGCAAGCTCTGGGGCCAACGTCCTGACTTTC.

The V gene is TRBV4-1, the J gene TRBJ1-6; 12 nucleotides align to TRBD1. The J segment lost 7 bases and the V segment lost 3 bases, leaving 7 bases of the junction unmatched. CDR1 MGHRA and CDR2 YSYEKL come from the germline V gene. This CDR3 has 17 residues. The chain's CDR3 is CASSHGTGGGINSPLHF. As DNA, the CDR3 is TGCGCCAGCAGCCACGGGACAGGGGGCGGGATAAATTCACCCCTCCACTTT.

This rearrangement joins TRBV9 to TRBJ2-6; TRBD1 matches 7 bases. V shed 4 bases and J 2 bases; nucleotides not matched to a gene: 15. The CDR3 has 19 amino acids. Germline V CDR1 and CDR2: SGDLS, YYNGEE. CDR3 coding DNA: TGTGCCAGCAGCCCACGTCTAGCCTCCACAGGGGCTGGGGCCAACGTCCTGACTTTC. It yields the protein CASSPRLASTGAGANVLTF.

The rearrangement joins TRBV5-1 to TRBJ2-3, with TRBD1 matching 9 bases. This CDR3 is 16 amino acids long. Germline CDR1 is SGHRS and CDR2 is YFSETQ. V trimming: 5 bases; J trimming: 6 bases; junction bases outside the gene matches: 13. This chain's CDR3 is CASRNRDRAKGDTQYF. Here the CDR3 DNA reads TGCGCCAGCAGGAACCGGGACAGGGCAAAGGGTGATACGCAGTATTTT.

The V and J genes are TRBV14 and TRBJ1-1; D perhaps matches TRBD1 (6 bases). Between the trimmed V and J ends, which lost 2 bases and 2 bases, there was a span of 9 bases. CDR1 is SGHDN, CDR2 FVKESK, per germline. The CDR3 contains 14 residues. CDR3 sequence reads: CASSQLGANTEAFF. Here the CDR3 DNA reads TGTGCCAGCAGCCAACTGGGGGCTAACACTGAAGCTTTCTTT. The whole variable domain, filled in from reference TRBV14 and TRBJ1-1, reads EAGVTQFPSHSVIEKGQTVTLRCDPISGHDNLYWYRRVMGKEIKFLLHFVKESKQDESGMPNNRFLAERTGGTYSTLKVQPAELEDSGVYFCASSQLGANTEAFFGQGTRLTVV.

The CDR3 sequence is CASSDGDRGFNEQFF. CDR3 bases: TGTGCCAGCAGCGATGGGGACAGGGGTTTCAATGAGCAGTTCTTC. The chain couples TRBV5-6 to TRBJ2-1, with 10 bases fitting TRBD1. CDR1 SGHDT and CDR2 YYEEEE come from the germline V gene. Germline trimming cut 4 bases from V and 6 bases from J; bases unmatched to any gene: 7. The CDR3 spans 15 residues.

The chain is built from TRBV5-1 and TRBJ1-5; the D gene is possibly TRBD1 (6 bases). The CDR3 consists of 15 residues. Between the trimmed V and J ends, which lost 3 bases and 2 bases, there was a span of 12 bases. Per germline, CDR1 SGHRS and CDR2 YFSETQ. CDR3 sequence (DNA): TGCGCCAGCAGCTCATCCCCAGGGGGCAATCAGCCCCAGCATTTT. Amino acid sequence: CASSSSPGGNQPQHF. The full variable domain, its missing parts supplied by reference TRBV5-1 and TRBJ1-5, is KAGVTQTPRYLIKTRGQQVTLSCSPISGHRSVSWYQQTPGQGLQFLFEYFSETQRNKGNFPGRFSGRQFSNSRSEMNVSTLELGDSALYLCASSSSPGGNQPQHFGDGTRLSIL.

The genes are TRBV5-6 and TRBJ2-2, with D unresolved. The CDR3 length is 13 residues. Trimming stripped 3 bases from V and 7 bases from J, with 10 bases between. Germline lookup yields CDR1 SGHDT and CDR2 YYEEEE. The CDR3, as DNA: TGTGCCAGCAGCTCTATTGGTGGCGGGGAGCTGTTTTTT. Translation: CASSSIGGGELFF.

This clone has more than one count but fewer than ten. The chain links TRBV7-9 to TRBJ2-5; the D gene is possibly TRBD1 (6 bases). Trimming pared 1 base from V and 1 base from J, leaving 13 bases between. This CDR3 has 16 amino acids. The V gene's germline CDR1 is SEHNR and CDR2 FQNEAQ (reference sequence). The CDR3 here is CASSLGRTALQETQYF. The CDR3, as DNA: TGTGCCAGCAGCTTAGGTAGGACAGCCCTCCAAGAGACCCAGTACTTC.

In DNA, the CDR3 is TGCGCCAGCAGCCAAGAAGAGAATTCACCCCTCCACTTT. As protein: CASSQEENSPLHF. V is TRBV4-3 and J is TRBJ1-6; the D is unclear. Trimming left V 0 bases short and J 7 bases short, with 4 bases between. CDR1 is LGHNA, CDR2 YSLEER, per germline. This CDR3 comprises 13 residues.